The clone carrying this T cell receptor beta chain occurred once. This entry belongs to a study of cytomegalovirus exposure and HLA in healthy donors. Across the whole study: Unique TCRs from HLA-typed donors, 70 million to 85 million of them, were held in an early data release.

J gave up 5 bases and V 4 bases, and 7 bases lay outside the gene matches. This CDR3 spans 14 amino acids. CDR1 is LGHNA and CDR2 is YSLEER in the germline V gene. Researchers ran the PCR with 60 Vbeta and 13 Jbeta primers. Sequencing used immunoSEQ multiplex PCR; TCRdb keeps in-frame clones, though not all of them. The sample includes some 160,000 clones, roughly four fifths seen only once; the top ten take around 0.52%. Donors were ostensibly healthy at sampling, although undocumented immune exposures were probable. The TCR comes from a woman aged 45-65 years in good health and CMV-seronegative. The source material was PBMCs. V and J are TRBV4-3 and TRBJ2-5; 7 positions agree with TRBD1. CDR3 sequence reads: CASSLRTGRETQYF. In DNA, the CDR3 is TGCGCCAGCAGCCTCCGGACAGGCAGGGAGACCCAGTACTTC.